A selection of T cell receptor beta chains follows, all from one sample in a study of T cells after yellow fever vaccination. MiXCR, run by TCRdb on the 5' RACE reads, gives a single entry per CDR3 protein. The sample has 250,000 or so distinct CDR3 sequences, approximately 3.6% seen once. The sample here was PBMCs, taken 15 days after the yellow fever booster vaccination. These receptor sequences come from a man between 18 and 29 years old who received the YFV17D yellow fever vaccine. Each CDR3 is given with its conserved first and last residue. The order of the fields is clone size, V gene, D gene, CDR3 length, J gene, CDR3 protein, CDR3 DNA. A D gene is named only where the DNA matches it firmly. Only part of the rows carry a size: once, few, many, or a class if the clone is expanded.

clone_size: many; v_call: TRBV25-1; d_call: TRBD2; cdr3_length: 19; j_call: TRBJ2-3; cdr3_aa: CASSRSSGGGAGATDTQYF; cdr3_nt: TGTGCCAGCAGTAGGTCCTCTGGCGGGGGGGCCGGGGCAACAGATACGCAGTATTTT
clone_size: many; v_call: TRBV5-6; d_call: .; cdr3_length: 14; j_call: TRBJ2-3; cdr3_aa: CASSFGVTTDTQYF; cdr3_nt: TGTGCCAGCAGCTTCGGTGTTACGACAGATACGCAGTATTTT
clone_size: .; v_call: TRBV12-5; d_call: TRBD1; cdr3_length: 16; j_call: TRBJ1-3; cdr3_aa: CASGRTGQVTGNTIYF; cdr3_nt: TGTGCTAGTGGTAGGACCGGACAGGTTACGGGAAACACCATATATTTT
clone_size: many; v_call: TRBV20-1; d_call: TRBD1; cdr3_length: 17; j_call: TRBJ2-1; cdr3_aa: CSARPTGASLLYNEQFF; cdr3_nt: TGCAGTGCTAGACCTACAGGGGCCTCCCTGCTCTACAATGAGCAGTTCTTC
clone_size: many; v_call: TRBV5-1; d_call: TRBD2; cdr3_length: 14; j_call: TRBJ2-3; cdr3_aa: CASSIGTSRDTQYF; cdr3_nt: TGCGCCAGCAGCATCGGGACTAGCAGAGATACGCAGTATTTT
clone_size: many; v_call: TRBV5-4; d_call: .; cdr3_length: 16; j_call: TRBJ1-2; cdr3_aa: CASVPSPHSPNYGYTF; cdr3_nt: TGTGCCAGCGTACCCTCCCCCCACAGCCCTAACTATGGCTACACCTTC
clone_size: many; v_call: TRBV4-1; d_call: .; cdr3_length: 13; j_call: TRBJ2-5; cdr3_aa: CASSQLGGETQYF; cdr3_nt: TGCGCCAGCAGCCAACTAGGGGGGGAGACCCAGTACTTC
clone_size: many; v_call: TRBV5-1; d_call: TRBD1; cdr3_length: 15; j_call: TRBJ1-1; cdr3_aa: CASSLDRGQDTEAFF; cdr3_nt: TGCGCCAGCAGCTTGGACAGGGGGCAGGACACTGAAGCTTTCTTT
clone_size: many; v_call: TRBV5-1; d_call: TRBD1; cdr3_length: 16; j_call: TRBJ1-2; cdr3_aa: CASSVGPPGQGFGYTF; cdr3_nt: TGCGCCAGCAGCGTGGGACCCCCGGGACAGGGGTTTGGCTACACCTTC
clone_size: many; v_call: TRBV5-1; d_call: .; cdr3_length: 17; j_call: TRBJ1-3; cdr3_aa: CASSLDAGAPSGNTIYF; cdr3_nt: TGCGCCAGCAGCTTGGATGCGGGGGCACCCTCTGGAAACACCATATATTTT
clone_size: many; v_call: TRBV20-1; d_call: TRBD2; cdr3_length: 16; j_call: TRBJ2-1; cdr3_aa: CSARTMTSGGDGEQFF; cdr3_nt: TGCAGTGCTCGCACTATGACTAGCGGGGGGGACGGTGAGCAGTTCTTC
clone_size: many; v_call: TRBV11-2; d_call: .; cdr3_length: 14; j_call: TRBJ1-1; cdr3_aa: CASSLVGDDQNAFF; cdr3_nt: TGTGCCAGCAGCTTAGTGGGGGATGATCAGAATGCTTTCTTT
clone_size: many; v_call: TRBV7-2; d_call: .; cdr3_length: 14; j_call: TRBJ2-2; cdr3_aa: CASSTRDSTGELFF; cdr3_nt: TGTGCCAGCAGCACCCGGGACTCCACCGGGGAGCTGTTTTTT
clone_size: many; v_call: TRBV24-1; d_call: .; cdr3_length: 12; j_call: TRBJ1-5; cdr3_aa: CATWTDNQPQHF; cdr3_nt: TGTGCCACCTGGACAGATAATCAGCCCCAGCATTTT
clone_size: few; v_call: TRBV6-2/TRBV6-3; d_call: TRBD2; cdr3_length: 12; j_call: TRBJ2-1; cdr3_aa: CASSFDSGEQFF; cdr3_nt: TGTGCCAGCAGTTTCGATAGCGGGGAGCAGTTCTTC
clone_size: many; v_call: TRBV24-1; d_call: .; cdr3_length: 12; j_call: TRBJ1-1; cdr3_aa: CATTEIGTEAFF; cdr3_nt: TGTGCCACCACCGAAATAGGGACTGAAGCTTTCTTT
clone_size: few; v_call: TRBV19; d_call: .; cdr3_length: 14; j_call: TRBJ2-4; cdr3_aa: CASSIWQGANIQYF; cdr3_nt: TGTGCCAGTAGTATATGGCAGGGAGCGAACATTCAGTACTTC
clone_size: many; v_call: TRBV5-1; d_call: .; cdr3_length: 14; j_call: TRBJ1-1; cdr3_aa: CASSLGGVIRDPFF; cdr3_nt: TGCGCCAGCAGCTTGGGAGGGGTGATCCGTGACCCTTTCTTT
clone_size: many; v_call: TRBV4-2; d_call: .; cdr3_length: 17; j_call: TRBJ1-3; cdr3_aa: CASSQDLGSYSGNTIYF; cdr3_nt: TGTGCCAGCAGCCAAGATTTGGGGTCTTACTCTGGAAACACCATATATTTT
clone_size: many; v_call: TRBV6-5; d_call: .; cdr3_length: 15; j_call: TRBJ1-1; cdr3_aa: CASSYGVGSKTEAFF; cdr3_nt: TGTGCCAGCAGTTACGGGGTTGGGAGCAAGACTGAAGCTTTCTTT
clone_size: many; v_call: TRBV20-1; d_call: .; cdr3_length: 14; j_call: TRBJ1-4; cdr3_aa: CSARPAIENEKLFF; cdr3_nt: TGCAGTGCTAGACCAGCCATAGAGAATGAAAAACTGTTTTTT
clone_size: many; v_call: TRBV10-1; d_call: .; cdr3_length: 15; j_call: TRBJ1-1; cdr3_aa: CASSEAGEGNTEAFF; cdr3_nt: TGCGCCAGCAGTGAGGCCGGGGAAGGGAACACTGAAGCTTTCTTT
clone_size: many; v_call: TRBV5-1; d_call: TRBD1; cdr3_length: 16; j_call: TRBJ2-7; cdr3_aa: CASSLAPGQGANEQYF; cdr3_nt: TGCGCCAGCAGCTTGGCCCCCGGACAGGGGGCGAACGAGCAGTACTTC
clone_size: many; v_call: TRBV20-1; d_call: .; cdr3_length: 14; j_call: TRBJ2-2; cdr3_aa: CSASQIDLTGELFF; cdr3_nt: TGCAGTGCTTCACAGATAGATCTTACCGGGGAGCTGTTTTTT
clone_size: many; v_call: TRBV12-3/TRBV12-4; d_call: TRBD1; cdr3_length: 15; j_call: TRBJ2-1; cdr3_aa: CASSLRTGGYNEQFF; cdr3_nt: TGTGCCAGCAGTTTAAGGACAGGGGGTTACAATGAGCAGTTCTTC
clone_size: .; v_call: TRBV18; d_call: .; cdr3_length: 15; j_call: TRBJ2-1; cdr3_aa: CASSPTSPTMNEQFF; cdr3_nt: TGTGCCAGCTCACCGACCTCCCCGACTATGAATGAGCAGTTCTTC
clone_size: many; v_call: TRBV11-2; d_call: .; cdr3_length: 14; j_call: TRBJ1-1; cdr3_aa: CASSQFWGDTEAFF; cdr3_nt: TGTGCCAGCAGTCAGTTTTGGGGCGACACTGAAGCTTTCTTT
clone_size: many; v_call: TRBV7-9; d_call: .; cdr3_length: 13; j_call: TRBJ2-1; cdr3_aa: CASSAMGGHEQFF; cdr3_nt: TGTGCCAGCAGCGCCATGGGGGGACATGAGCAGTTCTTC
clone_size: many; v_call: TRBV5-1; d_call: .; cdr3_length: 12; j_call: TRBJ2-1; cdr3_aa: CASSFEVNEQFF; cdr3_nt: TGCGCCAGCAGCTTCGAGGTTAATGAGCAGTTCTTC
clone_size: many; v_call: TRBV7-6; d_call: .; cdr3_length: 15; j_call: TRBJ2-1; cdr3_aa: CASSLVGNPYNEQFF; cdr3_nt: TGTGCCAGCAGCTTAGTAGGTAATCCCTACAATGAGCAGTTCTTC
clone_size: many; v_call: TRBV4-1; d_call: TRBD2; cdr3_length: 18; j_call: TRBJ2-3; cdr3_aa: CASSRQQGLAGVTDTQYF; cdr3_nt: TGCGCCAGCAGCCGTCAGCAAGGGCTAGCGGGAGTTACAGATACGCAGTATTTT
clone_size: many; v_call: TRBV7-9; d_call: .; cdr3_length: 12; j_call: TRBJ1-2; cdr3_aa: CASSPPVYGYTF; cdr3_nt: TGTGCCAGCAGCCCCCCAGTCTATGGCTACACCTTC
clone_size: many; v_call: TRBV6-2/TRBV6-3; d_call: .; cdr3_length: 15; j_call: TRBJ2-3; cdr3_aa: CASSYSQGPLDTQYF; cdr3_nt: TGTGCCAGCAGTTACTCACAGGGCCCTCTGGATACGCAGTATTTT
clone_size: many; v_call: TRBV12-3/TRBV12-4; d_call: TRBD1; cdr3_length: 15; j_call: TRBJ1-1; cdr3_aa: CASSRDRGRIAEAFF; cdr3_nt: TGTGCCAGCAGCCGGGACAGGGGGCGCATCGCTGAAGCTTTCTTT
clone_size: many; v_call: TRBV5-1; d_call: .; cdr3_length: 15; j_call: TRBJ2-6; cdr3_aa: CASSDSGAGANVLTF; cdr3_nt: TGCGCCAGCAGTGATTCGGGGGCTGGGGCCAACGTCCTGACTTTC
clone_size: many; v_call: TRBV7-9; d_call: .; cdr3_length: 12; j_call: TRBJ1-1; cdr3_aa: CASSLDGAEAFF; cdr3_nt: TGTGCCAGCAGCTTGGACGGGGCTGAAGCTTTCTTT
clone_size: many; v_call: TRBV10-3; d_call: .; cdr3_length: 16; j_call: TRBJ2-5; cdr3_aa: CAISVSYTADQETQYF; cdr3_nt: TGTGCCATCAGCGTATCATACACCGCGGACCAAGAGACCCAGTACTTC
clone_size: many; v_call: TRBV7-2; d_call: TRBD1; cdr3_length: 12; j_call: TRBJ1-3; cdr3_aa: CASRDRGNTIYF; cdr3_nt: TGTGCCAGCAGGGACAGGGGTAACACCATATATTTT
clone_size: many; v_call: TRBV7-9; d_call: .; cdr3_length: 15; j_call: TRBJ2-3; cdr3_aa: CATRRRRVGTDTQYF; cdr3_nt: TGTGCCACCCGGCGTAGGAGGGTGGGCACAGATACGCAGTATTTT
clone_size: many; v_call: TRBV5-5; d_call: .; cdr3_length: 16; j_call: TRBJ2-5; cdr3_aa: CASSHTGRGRQETQYF; cdr3_nt: TGTGCCAGCAGCCACACAGGGAGGGGAAGGCAAGAGACCCAGTACTTC
clone_size: many; v_call: TRBV29-1; d_call: .; cdr3_length: 12; j_call: TRBJ1-2; cdr3_aa: CSVGRERSGYTF; cdr3_nt: TGCAGCGTTGGCAGGGAGCGGAGTGGCTACACCTTC
clone_size: many; v_call: TRBV13; d_call: .; cdr3_length: 15; j_call: TRBJ1-3; cdr3_aa: CASSIQPNSGNTIYF; cdr3_nt: TGTGCCAGCAGCATCCAACCAAACTCTGGAAACACCATATATTTT
clone_size: many; v_call: TRBV12-3/TRBV12-4; d_call: .; cdr3_length: 13; j_call: TRBJ2-7; cdr3_aa: CASSTGAPYEQYF; cdr3_nt: TGTGCCAGCAGTACGGGGGCTCCCTACGAGCAGTACTTC
clone_size: few; v_call: TRBV20-1; d_call: .; cdr3_length: 14; j_call: TRBJ1-3; cdr3_aa: CSARDLASGNTIYF; cdr3_nt: TGCAGTGCTAGAGATCTTGCGTCTGGAAACACCATATATTTT
clone_size: many; v_call: TRBV7-9; d_call: TRBD1; cdr3_length: 18; j_call: TRBJ1-4; cdr3_aa: CASSSHRGHPATNEKLFF; cdr3_nt: TGTGCCAGCAGCTCCCACAGGGGCCACCCTGCAACTAATGAAAAACTGTTTTTT
clone_size: many; v_call: TRBV12-3/TRBV12-4; d_call: .; cdr3_length: 11; j_call: TRBJ2-5; cdr3_aa: CASSKEETQYF; cdr3_nt: TGTGCCAGCAGCAAGGAAGAGACCCAGTACTTC
clone_size: many; v_call: TRBV7-2; d_call: .; cdr3_length: 13; j_call: TRBJ2-3; cdr3_aa: CASSVIISDTQYF; cdr3_nt: TGTGCCAGCAGCGTAATAATCTCAGATACGCAGTATTTT
clone_size: many; v_call: TRBV27; d_call: .; cdr3_length: 16; j_call: TRBJ1-2; cdr3_aa: CASSLFIGGINYGYTF; cdr3_nt: TGTGCCAGCAGTTTATTTATAGGGGGTATAAACTATGGCTACACCTTC
clone_size: many; v_call: TRBV5-6; d_call: .; cdr3_length: 17; j_call: TRBJ2-1; cdr3_aa: CASSLIWGANPPNEQFF; cdr3_nt: TGTGCCAGCAGCTTGATTTGGGGAGCCAATCCCCCGAATGAGCAGTTCTTC
clone_size: many; v_call: TRBV5-5; d_call: .; cdr3_length: 15; j_call: TRBJ2-4; cdr3_aa: CASSSRWRRGNIQYF; cdr3_nt: TGTGCCAGCAGCTCCCGCTGGAGACGGGGAAACATTCAGTACTTC
clone_size: many; v_call: TRBV20-1; d_call: TRBD1; cdr3_length: 12; j_call: TRBJ2-7; cdr3_aa: CSARRDSGEQYF; cdr3_nt: TGCAGTGCTAGACGGGACAGTGGCGAGCAGTACTTC
clone_size: .; v_call: TRBV5-1; d_call: .; cdr3_length: 15; j_call: TRBJ2-5; cdr3_aa: CASSLYRDSQETQYF; cdr3_nt: TGCGCCAGCAGCTTGTATAGAGACAGCCAAGAGACCCAGTACTTC
clone_size: many; v_call: TRBV21-1; d_call: .; cdr3_length: 16; j_call: TRBJ2-5; cdr3_aa: CVFQGLGTRGKETQYF; cdr3_nt: TGTGTTTTTCAGGGCCTAGGGACGCGGGGAAAAGAGACCCAGTACTTC
clone_size: few; v_call: TRBV6-1; d_call: .; cdr3_length: 15; j_call: TRBJ2-5; cdr3_aa: CASEVELPSRETQYF; cdr3_nt: TGTGCCAGCGAAGTGGAACTACCTTCGCGGGAGACCCAGTACTTC